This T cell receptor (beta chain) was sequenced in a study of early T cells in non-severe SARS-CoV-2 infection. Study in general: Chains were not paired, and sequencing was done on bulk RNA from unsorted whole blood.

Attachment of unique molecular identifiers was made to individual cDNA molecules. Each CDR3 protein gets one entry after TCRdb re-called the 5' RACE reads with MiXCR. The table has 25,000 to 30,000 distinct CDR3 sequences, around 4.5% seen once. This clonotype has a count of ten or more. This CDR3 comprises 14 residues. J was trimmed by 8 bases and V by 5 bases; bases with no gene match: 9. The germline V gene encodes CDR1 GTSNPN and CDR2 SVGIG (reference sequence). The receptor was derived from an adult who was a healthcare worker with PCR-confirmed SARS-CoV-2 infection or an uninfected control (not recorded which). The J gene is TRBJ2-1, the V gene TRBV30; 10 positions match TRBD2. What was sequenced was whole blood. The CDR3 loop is CAWDLAGGLDEQFF. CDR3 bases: TGTGCCTGGGATTTAGCGGGGGGCCTCGATGAGCAGTTCTTC.